This TCR beta chain was captured by sequencing in a study of cytomegalovirus exposure and HLA in healthy donors. Findings of the study overall: According to reports, the classifier identified cytomegalovirus status with high specificity and sensitivity. Researchers counted 150 to 200 TCR beta chains as cytomegalovirus-associated. Rare sequences made up most TCRs, while some public TCRs were found in many donors.

In the case of this clone: Its antigen is still unknown.

Generated by immunoSEQ multiplex PCR, the TCRdb table keeps only in-frame clones and is missing some. The table has 90,000 or so clones, 85% seen once. The ends were cut back, 3 bases at V and 2 bases at J, with 6 bases in the middle. The germline CDR1 and CDR2 sequences are SEHNR and FQNEAQ (reference sequence). The CDR3 runs 13 residues. Separate from the roughly 670-subject first cohort, the approximately 120-subject validation cohort was the one that the donors belonged to. The clonotype was recovered from a man younger than 35 in good health and CMV-seropositive. The sample was PBMCs. The rearrangement uses TRBV7-9 and TRBJ2-3, with D perhaps matching TRBD1 (5 bases). The CDR3 bases are TGTGCCAGCAGCTTGGGGCTCACAGATACGCAGTATTTT. The encoded protein is CASSLGLTDTQYF.